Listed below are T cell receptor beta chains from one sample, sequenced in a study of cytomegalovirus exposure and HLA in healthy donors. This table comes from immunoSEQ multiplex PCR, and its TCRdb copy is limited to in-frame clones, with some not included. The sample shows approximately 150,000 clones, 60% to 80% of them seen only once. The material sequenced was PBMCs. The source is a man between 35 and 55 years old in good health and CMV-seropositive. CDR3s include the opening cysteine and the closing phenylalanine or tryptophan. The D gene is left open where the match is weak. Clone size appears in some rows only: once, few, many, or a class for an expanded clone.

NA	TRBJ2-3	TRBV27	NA	TGTGCCAGCAGTTCCTTTCTCACAGATACGCAGTATTTT	CASSSFLTDTQYF
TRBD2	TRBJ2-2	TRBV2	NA	TGTGCCAGCAGCGGGGCTAGCGGGAGCCCCACGAACACCGGGGAGCTGTTTTTT	CASSGASGSPTNTGELFF
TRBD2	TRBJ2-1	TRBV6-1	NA	TGTGCCAGCAGCACTAGCGGGCCCAATGAGCAGTTCTTC	CASSTSGPNEQFF
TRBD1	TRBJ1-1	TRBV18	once	TGTGCCAGCTCACAGGGGGCCGGGCACAACACTGAAGCTTTCTTT	CASSQGAGHNTEAFF
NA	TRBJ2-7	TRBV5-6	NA	TGTGCCAGCAGCGTCGGGGTCAAGCAGTACTTC	CASSVGVKQYF
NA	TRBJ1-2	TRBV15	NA	TGTGCCACCAGCAGAGATGACAGGCGCCTCTATGGCTACACCTTC	CATSRDDRRLYGYTF
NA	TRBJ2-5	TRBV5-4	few	TGTGCCAGCAGCTCGGATTCGACGGGCGGCGGGTTAGAGACCCAGTACTTC	CASSSDSTGGGLETQYF
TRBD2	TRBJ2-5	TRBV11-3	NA	TGTGCCAGCAGCTTAACCCGTGGACTAGCGGGATTGGGGCCCCATGAGACCCAGTACTTC	CASSLTRGLAGLGPHETQYF
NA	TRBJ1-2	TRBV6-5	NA	TGTGCCAGCAGCGACCCCCAAAGGGGGGGCTATGGCTACACCTTC	CASSDPQRGGYGYTF
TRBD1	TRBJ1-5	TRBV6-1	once	TGTGCCAGCAGCTTTGGACAGGGTAAGGACCAGCCCCAGCATTTT	CASSFGQGKDQPQHF
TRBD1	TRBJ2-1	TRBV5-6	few	TGTGCCAGCTTTCCGACAGGGGGCACACACAATGAGCAGTTCTTC	CASFPTGGTHNEQFF
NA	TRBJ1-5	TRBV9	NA	TGTGCCAGCAGCACAGGGATCTATCAGCCCCAGCATTTT	CASSTGIYQPQHF
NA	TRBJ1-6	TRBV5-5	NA	TGTGCCAGCAGCTTGGATCTGGGGGCGATTACCTCACCCCTCCACTTT	CASSLDLGAITSPLHF
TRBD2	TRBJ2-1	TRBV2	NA	TGTGCCAGCACTGCTACTAGCGGGAGTTTCAATGAGCAGTTCTTC	CASTATSGSFNEQFF
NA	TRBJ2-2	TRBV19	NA	TGTGCCAGTACTAAGGACAGCCGAGGAGCCGGGGAGCTGTTTTTT	CASTKDSRGAGELFF
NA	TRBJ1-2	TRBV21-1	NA	TGTGCCAGCAGCTCCCCCCGGGACACTAAACCGTATGGCTACACCTTC	CASSSPRDTKPYGYTF
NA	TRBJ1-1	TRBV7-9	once	TGTGCCAGCAGCCTTGGAACAGGTGTCACTGAAGCTTTCTTT	CASSLGTGVTEAFF
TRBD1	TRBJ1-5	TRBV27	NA	TGTGCCAGCAGTTTCGGACAGGGACAGCCCCAGCATTTT	CASSFGQGQPQHF
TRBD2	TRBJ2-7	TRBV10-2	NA	TGCGCCAGCAGCCAAGGACTAGCGGCAGTCTACGAGCAGTACTTC	CASSQGLAAVYEQYF
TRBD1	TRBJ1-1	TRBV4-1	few	TGCGCCAGCAGCCAAGTCGGAGGGGGCAACACTGAAGCTTTCTTT	CASSQVGGGNTEAFF
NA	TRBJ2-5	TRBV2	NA	TGTGCCAGCAAGTATCAGGAGACCCAGTACTTC	CASKYQETQYF
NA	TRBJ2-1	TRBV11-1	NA	TGTGCCAGCAGCCGAGGGAGGAATGAGCAGTTCTTC	CASSRGRNEQFF
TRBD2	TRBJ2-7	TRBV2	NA	TGTGCCAGCAGTAGCGCTAGCGGGAAGTACGAGCAGTACTTC	CASSSASGKYEQYF
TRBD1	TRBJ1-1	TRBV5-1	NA	TGCGCCAGCAGCTCACAGGGGCCAGGCACTGAAGCTTTCTTT	CASSSQGPGTEAFF
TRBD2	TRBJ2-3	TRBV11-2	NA	TGTGCCAGCAGCTTCAGTCTAGCGGGAGCTTCAGATACGCAGTATTTT	CASSFSLAGASDTQYF
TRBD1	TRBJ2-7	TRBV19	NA	TGTGCCAGTAGCCTTGGGACAGGGGGAAAGTACGAGCAGTACTTC	CASSLGTGGKYEQYF
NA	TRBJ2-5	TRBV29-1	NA	TGCAGCGTACTCGACAGGTCCGGAGAGACCCAGTACTTC	CSVLDRSGETQYF
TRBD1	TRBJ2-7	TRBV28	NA	TGTGCCAGCAGGATGACAGGGCAAACCTACGAGCAGTACTTC	CASRMTGQTYEQYF
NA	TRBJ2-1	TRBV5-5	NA	TGTGCCAGCAGCACCAGGGTGGATGAGCAGTTCTTC	CASSTRVDEQFF
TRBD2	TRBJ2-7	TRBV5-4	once	TGTGCCAGCAGCTTGCAGACTAGCGGGAACCACGAGCAGTACTTC	CASSLQTSGNHEQYF
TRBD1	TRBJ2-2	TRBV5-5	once	TGTGCCAGCAGCCTTGGGACAGGGGGTACCGGGGAGCTGTTTTTT	CASSLGTGGTGELFF
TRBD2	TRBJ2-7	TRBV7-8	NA	TGTGCCAGCAGCTTATTCCTAGCGGGGGCCTACGAGCAGTACTTC	CASSLFLAGAYEQYF
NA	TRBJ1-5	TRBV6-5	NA	TGTGCCAGCAGTTACTCGGGGAGTCTAAATCAGCCCCAGCATTTT	CASSYSGSLNQPQHF
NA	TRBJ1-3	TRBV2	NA	TGTGCCAGCCTTCCTCATCTTGGGGAGGCTGGAAACACCATATATTTT	CASLPHLGEAGNTIYF
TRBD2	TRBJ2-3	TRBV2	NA	TGTGCCAGCAGTGAACTCCACGCTTTACTAGCGGGAGGGCCTGACACAGATACGCAGTATTTT	CASSELHALLAGGPDTDTQYF
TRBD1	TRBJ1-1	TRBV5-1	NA	TGCGCCAGCAGCCCCTGGGGACAGTCAAACACTGAAGCTTTCTTT	CASSPWGQSNTEAFF
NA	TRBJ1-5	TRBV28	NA	TGTGCCAGCAGCCCTGGTAGGACAACTTATAGCAATCAGCCCCAGCATTTT	CASSPGRTTYSNQPQHF
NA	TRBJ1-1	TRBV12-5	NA	TGTGCTAGTGGTTTGGTACGGTCGGAGGCTTTCTTT	CASGLVRSEAFF
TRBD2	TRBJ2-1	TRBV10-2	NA	TGCGCCAGCTCCGGGACTAGCGGCTACAATGAGCAGTTCTTC	CASSGTSGYNEQFF
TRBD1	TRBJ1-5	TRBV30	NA	TGTGCCTGGAGTGTACGGGGCTTTACAGGGGTAGGTCAGCCCCAGCATTTT	CAWSVRGFTGVGQPQHF